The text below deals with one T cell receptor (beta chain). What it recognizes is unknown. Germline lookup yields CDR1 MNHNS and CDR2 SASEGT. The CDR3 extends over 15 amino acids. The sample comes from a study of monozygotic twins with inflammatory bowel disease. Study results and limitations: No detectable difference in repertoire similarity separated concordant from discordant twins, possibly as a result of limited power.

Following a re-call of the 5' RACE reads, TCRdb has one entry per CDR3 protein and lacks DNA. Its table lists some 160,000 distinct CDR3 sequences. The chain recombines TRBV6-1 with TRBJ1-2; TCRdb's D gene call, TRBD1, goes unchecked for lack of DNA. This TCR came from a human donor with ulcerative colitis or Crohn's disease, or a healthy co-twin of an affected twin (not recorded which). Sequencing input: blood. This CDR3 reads CASSLWQGLVGGYTF.